A selection of T cell receptor beta chains follows, all from one sample in a study of blood T cells in healthy people across ages. TCRdb reanalysed the 5' RACE reads using MiXCR and keeps one entry per CDR3 protein. The sample contains about 690,000 distinct CDR3 sequences, roughly 43% of which appear only once. Material for sequencing was blood. These receptors were taken from a man of 80 years or more in good health. The CDR3 runs from the conserved cysteine through the conserved F or W. Each record gives: V gene, D gene, J gene, CDR3 protein. D genes are given only for firm matches.

>TRBV20-1|.|TRBJ1-1
CSGTPGTLDGDTEAFF
>TRBV18|TRBD1|TRBJ2-3
CASSPWDSNKDTQYF
>TRBV7-2|.|TRBJ2-1
CASSFAQSSYNEQFF
>TRBV2|TRBD2|TRBJ2-5
CASSERRRGETQYF
>TRBV7-9|.|TRBJ2-7
CASSLGDFYEQYF
>TRBV10-3|.|.
CAVAGVKDEQYF
>TRBV25-1|.|TRBJ2-7
CASSEFKNEQYF
>TRBV7-9|TRBD1|TRBJ1-1
CASSSTGTGVMNTEAFF
>TRBV20-1|.|TRBJ2-3
CSAPEKQYF
>TRBV19|.|TRBJ2-7
CASSIAQNSYEQYF
>TRBV20-1|.|TRBJ1-1
CSALWPSNTEAFF
>TRBV7-9|.|TRBJ2-1
CASSNPSAGYNEQFF
>TRBV3-1|.|TRBJ2-3
CASSQGPTDTQYF
>TRBV7-2|.|TRBJ2-3
CASSLAGGPLTDTQYF
>TRBV15|TRBD1|TRBJ2-5
CATSRRPGQKQETQYF
>TRBV6-1|.|TRBJ2-7
CASSGQRYEQYF
>TRBV6-1|.|TRBJ2-7
CASSDGGWYEQYF
>TRBV7-2|TRBD2|TRBJ2-5
CASSTLAGSQETQYF
>TRBV5-1|.|TRBJ2-1
CASSLTGPPSNEQFF
>TRBV6-2/TRBV6-3|TRBD2|TRBJ2-1
CASSLAGARSSYNEQFF
>TRBV27|.|TRBJ2-7
CASSSRTGEQYF
>TRBV9|.|TRBJ1-5
CASSAGPNQPQHF
>TRBV29-1|.|TRBJ2-2
CSVPLGGTGELFF